The 24 T cell receptor beta chains in this list originate from one sample, sequenced in a study of sequential checkpoint blockade in melanoma. The treatment is: randomized to nivolumab then ipilimumab (arm A) or the reverse (arm B). Using immunoSEQ multiplex PCR, the repertoire was profiled, and TCRdb retains in-frame clones only, with some absent. The table has around 9,300 clones, 25% to 30% seen once. The sample was tumor tissue (inferred from file names), taken from a patient given nivolumab and ipilimumab in sequence. These receptors were obtained from a human donor with melanoma.

The gene calls are TRBV14 and TRBJ2-2; no firm D call. The germline gives CDR1 SGHDN, CDR2 FVKESK. The length of the CDR3 is 16 residues. The V end was cut by 2 bases, the J end by 4 bases, with 14 bases between. In nucleotides, the CDR3 is TGTGCCAGCAGCCAACCTCCCAACTGGGGCACCGGGGAGCTGTTTTTT. Its protein is CASSQPPNWGTGELFF.

The chain links TRBV6-8 to TRBJ2-7; a weak D match, TRBD2 (6 bases). Germline V gene data show CDR1 as MNHGY and CDR2 as SAAAGT. V was pared by 2 bases and J by 1 base, with 9 bases between. This CDR3 spans 14 amino acids. The CDR3 DNA reads as TGTGCCAGCAGTTACACAGCGGGTTCCTACGAGCAGTACTTC. Translation gives CASSYTAGSYEQYF.

The chain links TRBV6-8 to TRBJ2-1; TRBD2 matches at 7 bases. The CDR3 runs 13 residues. CDR1 and CDR2 (germline): MNHGY, SAAAGT. The trim removed 11 bases at V and 7 bases at J, leaving 11 bases unmatched. The CDR3 spells CAGRASGRNEQFF. The CDR3 DNA follows: TGTGCCGGACGAGCTAGCGGTCGGAATGAGCAGTTCTTC.

The chain uses TRBV11-3 and TRBJ2-2; D is unresolved. V was pared by 3 bases and J by 0 bases, with 11 bases between. The CDR3 is made up of 16 amino acids. Germline loops: CDR1 SGHNT, CDR2 YENEEA. CDR3 DNA sequence: TGTGCCAGCAGCTTGACGGGCAGCGCGAACACCGGGGAGCTGTTTTTT. This sequence encodes CASSLTGSANTGELFF.

The rearrangement joins TRBV14 to TRBJ1-1, with 7 bases aligning to TRBD1. With 3 bases clipped from V and 8 bases from J, the junction kept 15 bases outside the gene matches. CDR3 size: 16 residues. Germline CDR1 and CDR2: SGHDN and FVKESK. The CDR3 region has the DNA TGTGCCAGCAGCCAGCAGACAGGGAGGGGGGCTGAGGAAGCTTTCTTT. The encoded protein is CASSQQTGRGAEEAFF.

This clone was counted between two and nine times. The rearrangement joins TRBV11-3 to TRBJ2-5; either TRBD1 or TRBD2 may supply D (5 bases each). V shed 4 bases and J shed 5 bases, with 20 bases lying between them. The germline CDR1 and CDR2 sequences are SGHNT and YENEEA. The CDR3 extends over 16 amino acids. CDR3 nucleotides: TGTGCCAGCAGCTCCCCTCAGGGATCGTGGGACGAGACCCAGTACTTC. Its protein is CASSSPQGSWDETQYF.

This clone was detected only a few times. The J gene is TRBJ2-1, the V gene TRBV15, with 10 bases fitting TRBD2. CDR1 LNHNV and CDR2 YYDKDF come from the germline V gene (reference sequence). V trimming: 3 bases; J trimming: 8 bases; junction bases outside the gene matches: 7. The CDR3 is 15 residues long. The CDR3 loop reads CATSSRSGGVDEQFF. CDR3 nucleotides: TGTGCCACCAGCAGTAGAAGCGGGGGGGTGGATGAGCAGTTCTTC.

This sequence joins TRBV28 and TRBJ2-2; TRBD1 matches 8 bases. The CDR3 extends over 14 amino acids. Trimming removed 8 bases from V and 1 base from J; junction bases left unmatched: 3. Germline CDR1 MDHEN, CDR2 SYDVKM. CDR3 sequence (DNA): TGTGCCAGCCTACAGGGGGGGAACACCGGGGAGCTGTTTTTT. Translating it yields CASLQGGNTGELFF.

This clone was seen more than once but under ten times. The chain employs TRBV6-7 and TRBJ2-7; the D is unclear. TRBV6-7 falls under the ORF class, with uncertain function. V was trimmed by 7 bases and J by 2 bases, leaving 6 bases between them. The CDR3 totals 11 residues. The CDR3 here is CASTDTYEQYF. The CDR3 DNA follows: TGTGCCAGCACGGATACCTACGAGCAGTACTTC.

CDR3 sequence: CASSPGQSSGNTIYF. As DNA, the CDR3 is TGTGCCAGCTCACCAGGACAGTCCTCTGGAAACACCATATATTTT. The gene calls are TRBV18 and TRBJ1-3; tentative D call: TRBD1 (6 bases). The CDR3 totals 15 residues. Germline-derived CDR1 and CDR2 are KGHSH and LQKENI. V lost 2 bases and J lost 0, with 8 bases in between.

The rearrangement joins TRBV19 to TRBJ2-2; 9 bases are a match to TRBD2. The CDR3 covers 15 residues. V shed 6 bases and J 5 bases; nucleotides not matched to a gene: 7. CDR1 is LNHDA and CDR2 is SQIVND in the germline V gene (reference sequence). CDR3 nucleotide sequence: TGTGCCAGTAGCTCAGCGGGGGGTTATACCGGGGAGCTGTTTTTT. This codes for CASSSAGGYTGELFF. Together with reference TRBV19 and TRBJ2-2, the CDR3 gives the full variable domain: DGGITQSPKYLFRKEGQNVTLSCEQNLNHDAMYWYRQDPGQGLRLIYYSQIVNDFQKGDIAEGYSVSREKKESFPLTVTSAQKNPTAFYLCASSSAGGYTGELFFGEGSRLTVL.

This rearrangement joins TRBV18 to TRBJ1-5; 9 positions match TRBD1. Trimming at V came to 3 bases and at J to 5 bases, leaving 11 bases not matched to a gene. The CDR3 contains 17 residues. In germline, CDR1 is KGHSH, CDR2 LQKENI. CDR3 in amino acids: CASSPVQGARGDQPQHF. The DNA for the CDR3 is TGTGCCAGCTCACCGGTACAGGGGGCGCGAGGAGATCAGCCCCAGCATTTT.

The rearrangement uses TRBV25-1 and TRBJ1-6; no reliable D call. Looked up from germline, CDR1 is MGHDK and CDR2 is SYGVNS. There are 16 residues in the CDR3. Deletions cut 3 bases from V and 5 bases from J, with 14 bases between. The CDR3 DNA sequence: TGTGCCAGCAGTGATAGCGGGTATTGGGATAATTCACCCCTCCACTTT. Translated: CASSDSGYWDNSPLHF.

This clone was counted only a few times. CDR3 nucleotides: TGTGCCAGCAGCCTCGGACAGGCAGGTTCACCCCTCCACTTT. Translating it yields CASSLGQAGSPLHF. The rearrangement links TRBV11-3 to TRBJ1-6; 7 bases match TRBD1. The germline gives CDR1 SGHNT, CDR2 YENEEA. Unmatched junction bases numbered 7, after V lost 5 bases and J lost 9 bases. This CDR3 has 14 residues.

This clone was picked up many times. The chain joins TRBV11-3 to TRBJ1-1, with TRBD1 identical over 9 bases. CDR1 and CDR2 from the germline V gene are SGHNT and YENEEA. CDR3 length: 15 amino acids. V trimming: 1 base; J trimming: 5 bases; junction bases outside the gene matches: 5. CDR3 residues: CASSLVLGQGTEAFF. CDR3 nucleotides: TGTGCCAGCAGCTTAGTCCTGGGACAGGGAACTGAAGCTTTCTTT.

This chain joins TRBV14 and TRBJ2-1; D possibly corresponds to TRBD2 (5 bases). There are 13 residues in the CDR3. V lost 1 base to trimming and J lost 12 bases, with 13 bases between them. Germline V CDR1 and CDR2: SGHDN, FVKESK. The DNA of the CDR3 is TGTGCCAGCAGCCAAGCTGGAGGTCTCGGGCAGTTCTTC. It encodes CASSQAGGLGQFF.

The chain links TRBV12-5 to TRBJ1-1; D is unclear. The length of the CDR3 is 11 residues. The germline CDR1 and CDR2 sequences are LGHNT and FRNRAP. CDR3 nucleotide sequence: TGTGCCAGCTATTGGAACACTGAAGCTTTCTTT. This codes for CASYWNTEAFF.

Sample share makes this clone medium-sized. The CDR3 DNA reads as TGTGCCAGCAGCGTAGGACAGGGGGGTGGTTCACCCCTCCACTTT. It specifies CASSVGQGGGSPLHF. The V and J genes are TRBV11-3 and TRBJ1-6; the match to TRBD1 covers 10 bases. The CDR3 extends over 15 amino acids. Germline V gene data show CDR1 as SGHNT and CDR2 as YENEEA. V trimming: 5 bases; J trimming: 9 bases; junction bases outside the gene matches: 7. Based on the CDR3 plus reference TRBV11-3 and TRBJ1-6, the full variable domain is EAGVVQSPRYKIIEKKQPVAFWCNPISGHNTLYWYLQNLGQGPELLIRYENEEAVDDSQLPKDRFSAERLKGVDSTLKIQPAELGDSAVYLCASSVGQGGGSPLHFGNGTRLTVT.

This sequence joins TRBV29-1 and TRBJ2-1, with TRBD1 matching over 9 bases. Trimming at V came to 8 bases and at J to 1 base, leaving 15 bases not matched to a gene. Germline V gene data show CDR1 as SQVTM and CDR2 as ANQGSEA. The CDR3 is 17 residues long. The CDR3 is CSTGPFDRGTSYNEQFF. As DNA, the CDR3 is TGCAGCACAGGACCCTTTGACAGGGGGACTTCCTACAATGAGCAGTTCTTC.

This clone was observed at least ten times. The chain links TRBV11-3 to TRBJ2-7; 9 bases align to TRBD1. V shed 7 bases and J 6 bases; nucleotides not matched to a gene: 13. The CDR3 loop spans 15 amino acids. Germline V gene data show CDR1 as SGHNT and CDR2 as YENEEA. The CDR3 DNA reads TGTGCCAGCACTTTTACCGGGACAGGGAGGAGCGAGCAGTACTTC. It yields the protein CASTFTGTGRSEQYF.

The chain joins TRBV6-8 to TRBJ2-2, with D perhaps TRBD2 (6 bases). This CDR3 is 15 amino acids long. The germline gives CDR1 MNHGY, CDR2 SAAAGT. Trimming shortened V by 8 bases and J by 1 base, and 14 bases separated the two germline ends. In DNA, the CDR3 is TGTGCCAGCTGCTGGTGGGGGGAGAACACCGGGGAGCTGTTTTTT. Translating gives CASCWWGENTGELFF.

Sample share makes this clone medium-sized. This chain connects TRBV6-8 to TRBJ1-1; 7 bases map to TRBD1. The germline V gene encodes CDR1 MNHGY and CDR2 SAAAGT. The length of the CDR3 is 13 residues. Losses at the gene ends were 6 bases for V and 4 bases for J; bases not matched to a gene: 5. The CDR3 DNA follows: TGTGCCAGCAGGACAGGGTGGAGCACTGAAGCTTTCTTT. It specifies CASRTGWSTEAFF.

The CDR3, as DNA: TGTGCCAGCAGCTTCGAGCGGACCGGGGAGCTGTTTTTT. Translation gives CASSFERTGELFF. The chain carries TRBV7-1 and TRBJ2-2; possibly TRBD2 for D (5 bases). TRBV7-1 is an ORF, with its function uncertain. The CDR3 consists of 13 residues. The ends were cut back, 4 bases at V and 5 bases at J, with 8 bases in the middle.

The chain links TRBV28 to TRBJ2-5, with D possibly being TRBD2 (7 bases). The CDR3 loop spans 12 amino acids. In germline, CDR1 is MDHEN, CDR2 SYDVKM. Trimming shortened V by 11 bases and J by 0 bases, and 10 bases separated the two germline ends. The CDR3 DNA reads TGTGCCGGGGGGGCAAACCAAGAGACCCAGTACTTC. As protein: CAGGANQETQYF.